A single sample gave rise to the 32 T cell receptor beta chains below, sequenced in a study of blood T cell repertoires in COVID-19. TCRdb's copy holds only in-frame clones and misses some; the assay was immunoSEQ multiplex PCR. Of some 130,000 clones listed, approximately 80% are singletons. The specimen sequenced was peripheral blood. The receptor source for this set is an older woman with active or convalescent COVID-19.

The count of this clone is one. The rearrangement uses TRBV5-1 and TRBJ2-3; 15 bases line up with TRBD2. Germline CDR1 is SGHRS and CDR2 is YFSETQ. V trimming: 2 bases; J trimming: 4 bases; junction bases outside the gene matches: 2. CDR3 length equals 16 residues. Written as DNA, the CDR3 is TGCGCCAGCAGCTTCCGGACTAGCGGGGGGGCAGATACGCAGTATTTT. It is translated as CASSFRTSGGADTQYF.

The chain joins TRBV5-1 to TRBJ2-1, with TRBD2 identical over 8 bases. CDR1 SGHRS and CDR2 YFSETQ come from the germline V gene. J gave up 9 bases and V 4 bases, and 12 bases lay outside the gene matches. This CDR3 is 15 amino acids long. The CDR3 bases are TGCGCCAGCAGCGCAGCTCAAGCGGGGGCGGGTGAGCAGTTCTTC. Residues: CASSAAQAGAGEQFF.

This chain's CDR3 is CASSLDPSRTDTQYF. CDR3 nucleotides: TGTGCCAGCAGCTTAGATCCGTCCCGCACAGATACGCAGTATTTT. The chain employs TRBV11-1 and TRBJ2-3; D unclear. There are 15 residues in the CDR3. Trimming removed 1 base from V and 1 base from J, with 9 bases in between. Germline V CDR1 and CDR2: SGHAT, FQDESV (reference sequence). Drawing the rest from reference TRBV11-1 and TRBJ2-3, the complete variable domain is EAEVAQSPRYKITEKSQAVAFWCDPISGHATLYWYRQILGQGPELLVQFQDESVVDDSQLPKDRFSAERLKGVDSTLKIQPAELGDSAMYLCASSLDPSRTDTQYFGPGTRLTVL.

This chain's CDR3 is CASSPHEWSTEAFF. As DNA, the CDR3 is TGTGCCAGCAGCCCGCATGAATGGAGCACTGAAGCTTTCTTT. V gene TRBV21-1 combines with J gene TRBJ1-1. TRBV21-1 is reported as a pseudogene. CDR3 length equals 14 residues.

The chain joins TRBV6-5 to TRBJ2-7; 13 bases are shared with TRBD2. The CDR3 is 14 residues long. After removal of 7 bases from V and 4 bases from J, the junction contained 4 bases not matched to a gene. Germline lookup yields CDR1 MNHEY and CDR2 SVGAGI. The CDR3 DNA follows: TGTGCCAGCACTGGACTAGCGGGGGCATACGAGCAGTACGTC. Its protein is CASTGLAGAYEQYV.

The V call is TRBV4-1, the J call TRBJ2-1; a weak D match, TRBD2 (6 bases). Deletions cut 6 bases from V and 9 bases from J, with 21 bases between. Germline values: CDR1 MGHRA, CDR2 YSYEKL. This CDR3 has 15 amino acids. Written as DNA, the CDR3 is TGCGCCAGCAGAAATAAGCGGGCATTGTGGAGTGAGCAGTTCTTC. Its translation: CASRNKRALWSEQFF.

The chain has TRBV11-2 and TRBJ1-2; TRBD1 matches 7 bases. Trimming at V came to 5 bases and at J to 4 bases, leaving 7 bases not matched to a gene. The CDR3 totals 14 residues. Germline CDR1 and CDR2: SGHAT and FQNNGV. CDR3 sequence reads: CASSPPGTAYGYTF. CDR3 coding DNA: TGTGCCAGCAGCCCGCCGGGGACAGCCTATGGCTACACCTTC.

This clone was seen a few times. This sequence joins TRBV5-1 and TRBJ1-2; tentatively, D is TRBD1 (6 bases). Germline loops: CDR1 SGHRS, CDR2 YFSETQ. Trimming took 5 bases from V and 4 from J, leaving 21 bases between them. The CDR3 runs 16 residues. For the CDR3, the DNA is TGCGCCAGCAGAGTTGGCCCAGGGGCTAACCTCTATGGCTACACCTTC. Protein sequence: CASRVGPGANLYGYTF.

The chain employs TRBV29-1 and TRBJ2-1; TRBD2 aligns across 7 bases. CDR1 is SQVTM and CDR2 is ANQGSEA in the germline V gene. The CDR3 has 15 amino acids. V was pared by 0 bases and J by 4 bases, with 6 bases of the junction left unmatched. CDR3 amino acids: CSVEDLGGRYNEQFF. DNA of the CDR3: TGCAGCGTTGAAGATCTGGGAGGGAGATACAATGAGCAGTTCTTC.

CDR3 sequence: CASSAEGGNTEAFF. DNA of the CDR3: TGCGCCAGCAGCGCCGAGGGCGGGAACACTGAAGCTTTCTTT. V and J are TRBV5-1 and TRBJ1-1, with D uncertain. CDR1 and CDR2 (germline): SGHRS, YFSETQ. Trimming stripped 4 bases from V and 1 base from J, with 11 bases between. This CDR3 region has 14 residues.

This clone is a singleton in its sample. Here the CDR3 DNA reads TGTGCCAGCAGTTCTTGGCAGGAAATACATAACTATGGCTACACCTTC. Protein sequence: CASSSWQEIHNYGYTF. The chain uses TRBV27 and TRBJ1-2; D not resolved. The CDR3 extends over 16 amino acids. The V end was cut by 4 bases, the J end by 1 base, with 16 bases between. Germline CDR1 MNHEY, CDR2 SMNVEV (reference sequence).

The CDR3 DNA sequence: TGTGCCAGCAGCCCACAGGGGGCTATGACTGAAGCTTTCTTT. It codes for CASSPQGAMTEAFF. The genes are TRBV7-9 and TRBJ1-1, with TRBD1 matching 9 bases. Germline trimming cut 5 bases from V and 5 bases from J; bases unmatched to any gene: 6. The germline V gene encodes CDR1 SEHNR and CDR2 FQNEAQ (reference sequence). CDR3 length: 14 amino acids.

This chain joins TRBV25-1 and TRBJ2-6; D is uncertain. The germline V gene has CDR1 MGHDK and CDR2 SYGVNS. The germline V and J ends were trimmed by 3 bases and 2 bases, with 11 bases remaining between them. CDR3 length: 16 amino acids. As DNA, the CDR3 is TGTGCCAGCAGTGATGAAAGGAGAGCTGGGGCCAACGTCCTGACTTTC. This encodes CASSDERRAGANVLTF.

V gene TRBV30 combines with J gene TRBJ2-1, with D possibly TRBD2 on 6 matching bases. Germline V gene data show CDR1 as GTSNPN and CDR2 as SVGIG (reference sequence). The ends were cut back, 7 bases at V and 6 bases at J, with 19 bases in the middle. This CDR3 is 14 amino acids long. CDR3: CAYSPGGFFNEQFF. CDR3 in DNA: TGTGCCTATAGCCCAGGAGGGTTTTTCAATGAGCAGTTCTTC.

The genes are TRBV9 and TRBJ1-1, with 7 bases matching TRBD1. The CDR3 totals 14 residues. CDR1 and CDR2 from the germline V gene are SGDLS and YYNGEE. V shed 3 bases, J shed 0 bases, and the junction held 2 bases outside the gene matches. The CDR3 coding sequence is TGTGCCAGCAGCGAGGGACAGATGAACACTGAAGCTTTCTTT. Translation gives CASSEGQMNTEAFF.

The chain uses TRBV30 and TRBJ2-1, with D maybe TRBD2 (6 bases). The CDR3 spans 12 residues. Trimming shortened V by 5 bases and J by 8 bases, and 13 bases separated the two germline ends. The germline V gene encodes CDR1 GTSNPN and CDR2 SVGIG (reference sequence). CDR3: CAWVGRSDEQFF. As DNA, the CDR3 is TGTGCCTGGGTTGGGAGGTCGGATGAGCAGTTCTTC. Variable domain in full (rest from reference TRBV30 and TRBJ2-1): SQTIHQWPATLVQPVGSPLSLECTVEGTSNPNLYWYRQAAGRGLQLLFYSVGIGQISSEVPQNLSASRPQDRQFILSSKKLLLSDSGFYLCAWVGRSDEQFFGPGTRLTVL.

This clone was observed a single time. The chain carries TRBV27 and TRBJ2-3, with TRBD2 matching over 8 bases. This CDR3 comprises 15 residues. In germline, CDR1 is MNHEY, CDR2 SMNVEV (reference sequence). V gave up 5 bases and J gave up 4 bases; unmatched junction bases: 8. CDR3 nucleotides: TGTGCCAGCAGTCTCCGGGGGGGCCGAGCAGATACGCAGTATTTT. Residues: CASSLRGGRADTQYF.

This chain joins TRBV11-2 and TRBJ2-7, with 7 bases that match TRBD2. V lost 0 bases, J lost 3 bases, and 2 bases stayed unmatched. Per germline, CDR1 SGHAT and CDR2 FQNNGV. This CDR3 is 14 amino acids long. The CDR3 nucleotides are TGTGCCAGCAGCTTAGATAGGACTAGCTACGAGCAGTACGTC. Amino acids: CASSLDRTSYEQYV.

This sequence joins TRBV4-2 and TRBJ2-1; 8 bases align to TRBD1. The length of the CDR3 is 16 residues. J was trimmed by 1 base and V by 0 bases; bases with no gene match: 2. Germline V gene sequence: CDR1 LGHNA, CDR2 YNFKEQ. CDR3 bases: TGTGCCAGCAGCCAAGACTGGGACAGGTCCTACAATGAGCAGTTCTTC. This translates into CASSQDWDRSYNEQFF.

V and J are TRBV2 and TRBJ1-5, with 7 bases that match TRBD1. Trimming at V came to 5 bases and at J to 5 bases, leaving 9 bases not matched to a gene. CDR1 and CDR2 (germline): SNHLY, FYNNEI. The CDR3 is made up of 15 amino acids. CDR3 loop: CASSPWDSQDQPQHF. In DNA, the CDR3 is TGTGCCAGCAGTCCTTGGGACAGCCAAGATCAGCCCCAGCATTTT. Variable domain in full (rest from reference TRBV2 and TRBJ1-5): EPEVTQTPSHQVTQMGQEVILRCVPISNHLYFYWYRQILGQKVEFLVSFYNNEISEKSEIFDDQFSVERPDGSNFTLKIRSTKLEDSAMYFCASSPWDSQDQPQHFGDGTRLSIL.

The chain uses TRBV5-5 and TRBJ2-1; TRBD2 aligns across 8 bases. The CDR3 consists of 15 residues. The V gene end was trimmed by 1 base and the J gene end by 9 bases; junction bases not matched to a gene: 9. Germline V gene data show CDR1 as SGHKS and CDR2 as YYEKEE (reference sequence). In DNA form, the CDR3 reads TGTGCCAGCAGCTTGTCTCCGGGAGGGCCGAGTGAGCAGTTCTTC. Its protein is CASSLSPGGPSEQFF.

This clone was seen a handful of times. The chain joins TRBV23-1 to TRBJ1-5, with TRBD1 matching over 10 bases. TRBV23-1 qualifies as an ORF whose function is uncertain. Trimming took 8 bases from V and 2 from J; bases not matched to a gene: 6. The CDR3 spans 15 residues. CDR3 DNA: TGCGCCAGCGAGGACAGGGGGTACCGCAATCAGCCCCAGCATTTT. Its protein is CASEDRGYRNQPQHF.

The chain couples TRBV11-3 to TRBJ2-1; 11 nucleotides match TRBD2. Trimming cost V 2 bases and J 5 bases; bases outside gene matches: 2. This CDR3 has 15 amino acids. Germline lookup yields CDR1 SGHNT and CDR2 YENEEA. The CDR3 loop is CASSLLGLADNEQFF. As DNA, the CDR3 is TGTGCCAGCAGCTTACTGGGACTAGCGGACAATGAGCAGTTCTTC.

J is TRBJ2-5 and V is TRBV7-2, with D tentatively TRBD1 (6 bases). This CDR3 has 15 amino acids. Germline CDR1 reads SGHTA; CDR2 reads FQGNSA. The V and J ends lost 5 bases and 2 bases respectively, with 15 bases between them. CDR3 sequence (DNA): TGTGCCAGCAGCCCCCTCAGGGGACCTCAAGAGACCCAGTACTTC. Amino acids: CASSPLRGPQETQYF.

This clone appeared once. The CDR3 nucleotides are TGTGCCAGCTCACCGGACAGTTTCTCCTACGAGCAGTACTTC. It yields the protein CASSPDSFSYEQYF. V and J are TRBV18 and TRBJ2-7, with D perhaps TRBD1 (6 bases). This CDR3 is built from 14 residues. Looked up from germline, CDR1 is KGHSH and CDR2 is LQKENI. V was pared by 3 bases and J by 0 bases, with 9 bases between.

The rearrangement links TRBV6-5 to TRBJ1-2; 8 nucleotides agree with TRBD1. The trim removed 6 bases at V and 7 bases at J, leaving 10 bases unmatched. The CDR3 length is 14 residues. CDR1 MNHEY and CDR2 SVGAGI come from the germline V gene. Here the CDR3 DNA reads TGTGCCAGCAGACAAATGGGACAGGAGACTGGCTACACCTTC. Protein sequence: CASRQMGQETGYTF.

The chain has TRBV27 and TRBJ2-5; the D gene is possibly TRBD1 (5 bases). Germline V gene sequence: CDR1 MNHEY, CDR2 SMNVEV (reference sequence). Trimming pared 7 bases from V and 4 bases from J, leaving 16 bases between. The CDR3 is made up of 14 amino acids. The CDR3 loop reads CASKGAWGIETQYF. As DNA, the CDR3 is TGTGCCAGCAAGGGCGCCTGGGGCATAGAGACCCAGTACTTC.

This clone was found a few times. The rearrangement uses TRBV3-1 (or the pseudogene TRBV3-2) and TRBJ2-5; D remains ambiguous. The CDR3 runs 14 residues. Germline CDR1 and CDR2: LGHDT and YNNKEL (reference sequence). V lost 3 bases, J lost 3 bases, and 11 bases lay in between. The DNA of the CDR3 is TGTGCCAGCAGCCACATAGGCGGAAAAGAGACCCAGTACTTC. As protein: CASSHIGGKETQYF.

The sample holds a few counts of this clone. CDR3 nucleotides: TGTGCCAGCAGGCAGGTACGATCAGCGAACACTGAAGCTTTCTTT. Encoded protein: CASRQVRSANTEAFF. This rearrangement joins TRBV2 to TRBJ1-1; D is undetermined. The CDR3 length is 15 residues. Germline CDR1 SNHLY, CDR2 FYNNEI. V shed 6 bases and J shed 1 base, with 15 bases lying between them.

V is TRBV6-1 and J is TRBJ2-3; D is unresolved. The CDR3 has 14 residues. The V end was cut by 1 base, the J end by 6 bases, with 11 bases between. Per the germline V gene, CDR1 is MNHNS and CDR2 is SASEGT. The CDR3 spells CASSEGSSKDTQYF. The CDR3 DNA reads as TGTGCCAGCAGTGAAGGGAGCTCAAAGGATACGCAGTATTTT.

This clone was observed a handful of times. The chain has TRBV28 and TRBJ1-2; 9 bases align to TRBD1. The junction had 7 bases not matched to a gene; V was cut back by 4 bases and J by 4 bases. This CDR3 contains 15 residues. Germline values: CDR1 MDHEN, CDR2 SYDVKM. The CDR3 spells CASSSSTGGAYGYTF. CDR3 nucleotides: TGTGCCAGCAGTTCCTCGACAGGGGGAGCCTATGGCTACACCTTC.

The chain combines TRBV18 with TRBJ2-3; 7 bases match TRBD1. Germline V gene data show CDR1 as KGHSH and CDR2 as LQKENI. With V trimmed by 6 bases and J by 6 bases, 6 bases remained unmatched. The CDR3 extends over 13 amino acids. The CDR3 here is CASSLGQEDTQYF. The CDR3 nucleotides read TGTGCCAGCTCCCTCGGACAGGAGGATACGCAGTATTTT.